A selection of T cell receptor beta chains follows, all from one sample in a study of neurological immune-mediated disorders. MiXCR was run by TCRdb on the 5' RACE reads, yielding one entry per CDR3 protein. The repertoire holds roughly 80,000 distinct CDR3 sequences, with nearly 6% as singletons. Source material: PBMCs. All receptors come from a woman aged 55-70 years with multiple sclerosis. Each CDR3 is given with its conserved first and last residue.

j_gene: TRBJ2-1
v_gene: TRBV5-5
CDR3aa: CASSRYNEQFF

j_gene: TRBJ2-3
v_gene: TRBV7-2
CDR3aa: CASNRGSGTDTQYF

j_gene: TRBJ1-1
v_gene: TRBV11-1
CDR3aa: CASSLRTSNTEAFF

j_gene: TRBJ2-5
v_gene: TRBV7-6
CDR3aa: CASSLAWGETQYF

j_gene: TRBJ1-1
v_gene: TRBV15
CDR3aa: CATSIYKGETEAFF

j_gene: TRBJ1-5
v_gene: TRBV4-1
CDR3aa: CASSQFRTASNQPQHF

j_gene: TRBJ2-6
v_gene: TRBV6-5
CDR3aa: CASGQSSGANVLTF

j_gene: TRBJ1-1
v_gene: TRBV9
CDR3aa: CASSVGANTEAFF

j_gene: TRBJ1-5
v_gene: TRBV20-1
CDR3aa: CSARDRGGQPQHF

j_gene: TRBJ1-2
v_gene: TRBV11-2
CDR3aa: CASSLEPFYGYTF

j_gene: TRBJ2-7
v_gene: TRBV11-2
CDR3aa: CASSLEGRPSYEQYF

j_gene: TRBJ2-5
v_gene: TRBV7-7
CDR3aa: CANSKTGVRETQYF

j_gene: TRBJ1-1
v_gene: TRBV29-1
CDR3aa: CSVRGNTEAFF

j_gene: TRBJ1-4
v_gene: TRBV7-2
CDR3aa: CASSSNRGLNEKLFF

j_gene: TRBJ1-2
v_gene: TRBV5-1
CDR3aa: CASRNQAGYDGYTF

j_gene: TRBJ2-3
v_gene: TRBV5-1
CDR3aa: CASSYWGTDTQYF

j_gene: TRBJ1-6
v_gene: TRBV5-5
CDR3aa: CASSNGVHRGTGNSPLHF

j_gene: TRBJ2-3
v_gene: TRBV5-1
CDR3aa: CASSWGGDTQYF

j_gene: TRBJ1-1
v_gene: TRBV12-3/TRBV12-4
CDR3aa: CASSLSGYTEAFF

j_gene: TRBJ2-1
v_gene: TRBV12-3/TRBV12-4
CDR3aa: CASSFRGGTGDEQFF

j_gene: TRBJ2-2
v_gene: TRBV5-1
CDR3aa: CASSLATFQHGELFF

j_gene: TRBJ1-6
v_gene: TRBV20-1
CDR3aa: CSAYPRGSYNSPLHF

j_gene: TRBJ1-2
v_gene: TRBV11-2
CDR3aa: CASSLAGGGYGYTF

j_gene: TRBJ2-3
v_gene: TRBV10-3
CDR3aa: CAISDMRRGPSTDTQYF

j_gene: TRBJ1-1
v_gene: TRBV29-1
CDR3aa: CSGTTGTAMNTEAFF

j_gene: TRBJ2-1
v_gene: TRBV7-9
CDR3aa: CASSGRGGSYNEQFF

j_gene: TRBJ2-1
v_gene: TRBV29-1
CDR3aa: CSVAKRGTGQGYNEQFF

j_gene: TRBJ1-1
v_gene: TRBV7-9
CDR3aa: CASSTGGRGNTEAFF

j_gene: TRBJ1-1
v_gene: TRBV7-6
CDR3aa: CASSVRGLNTEAFF

j_gene: TRBJ2-5
v_gene: TRBV5-1
CDR3aa: CASSSGTAYQETQYF

j_gene: TRBJ2-3
v_gene: TRBV5-1
CDR3aa: CASSRSTDTQYF

j_gene: TRBJ1-1
v_gene: TRBV3-1
CDR3aa: CASSQVRGEAFF

j_gene: TRBJ2-7
v_gene: TRBV18
CDR3aa: CASSLGTEYEQYF

j_gene: TRBJ2-7
v_gene: TRBV6-6
CDR3aa: CASSQGNSYEQYF

j_gene: TRBJ2-5
v_gene: TRBV2
CDR3aa: CASIRSLSLGTQYF

j_gene: TRBJ2-3
v_gene: TRBV2
CDR3aa: CASSGQPTDTQYF

j_gene: TRBJ1-1
v_gene: TRBV28
CDR3aa: CASSLMNTEAFF

j_gene: TRBJ2-7
v_gene: TRBV18
CDR3aa: CASSSNRGAALTYEQYF

j_gene: TRBJ2-7
v_gene: TRBV20-1
CDR3aa: CSADRKLDSEQYF

j_gene: TRBJ2-3
v_gene: TRBV9
CDR3aa: CASSVLSSGGVTDTQYF

j_gene: TRBJ2-3
v_gene: TRBV5-1
CDR3aa: CASSLVGGQDGSSYTDTQYF